Sequencing of this T cell receptor beta chain was carried out in a study of cytomegalovirus exposure and HLA in healthy donors. The PCR had 60 Vbeta and 13 Jbeta primers. The method was immunoSEQ multiplex PCR; TCRdb's version includes in-frame clones alone and lacks a portion of them. The sample lists around 150,000 clones; over 80% were seen once. About this clone: Its matching antigen is unknown.

The CDR3 consists of 14 residues. The germline V gene has CDR1 MNHEY and CDR2 SVGAGI. The ends lost 4 bases at V and 0 bases at J; junction bases unmatched: 1. Study findings and constraints: Generally TCR sequences proved uncommon, though certain public TCRs appeared in numerous donors.

This rearrangement joins TRBV6-5 to TRBJ1-2; 8 positions match TRBD1. This TCR derives from a girl under 18 in good health and CMV-seropositive. Sequenced material: PBMCs. CDR3 in amino acids: CASSLTGANYGYTF. CDR3 sequence (DNA): TGTGCCAGCAGTTTGACAGGGGCTAACTATGGCTACACCTTC.